Following are 22 T cell receptor beta chains from one sample sequenced in a study of blood T cells in healthy people across ages. The use of a sample-barcoded 5' primer and a J-beta primer mix characterized a second PCR of about 7 to 12 cycles. One entry per CDR3 protein results from TCRdb running MiXCR on the 5' RACE reads. The table shows under 2 million distinct CDR3 sequences, with almost 35% occurring only once. Sequencing was performed on blood. Receptors were obtained from a woman aged 25 to 39 in good health.

This clonotype was found a few times. The chain uses TRBV3-1 and TRBJ1-2; unclear D gene. The ends were cut back, 0 bases at V and 0 bases at J, with 20 bases in the middle. This CDR3 has 19 residues. Germline values: CDR1 LGHDT, CDR2 YNNKEL (reference sequence). The CDR3 loop is CASSQDFYPKINANYGYTF. DNA of the CDR3: TGTGCCAGCAGCCAAGATTTTTACCCCAAAATCAACGCTAACTATGGCTACACCTTC.

This clonotype was detected only a few times. The CDR3 protein is CAISDWHEQYF. The CDR3 bases are TGTGCCATCAGTGATTGGCACGAGCAGTACTTC. J is TRBJ2-7 and V is TRBV10-3; D unclear. Germline CDR1 and CDR2: ENHRY and SYGVKD. This CDR3 has 11 residues. Trimming removed 3 bases from V and 5 bases from J, with 5 bases in between.

A few counts support this clonotype. V and J are TRBV20-1 and TRBJ2-7, with TRBD2 matching 12 bases. Trimming at V came to 6 bases and at J to 3 bases, leaving 18 bases not matched to a gene. The CDR3 sequence is 18 residues long. Germline CDR1 DFQATT, CDR2 SNEGSKA (reference sequence). CDR3 coding DNA: TGCAGTGCCCCCGTTGGGCTAGCGGGGGGGCTCCACGTCTACGAGCAGTACTTC. It codes for CSAPVGLAGGLHVYEQYF.

The gene calls are TRBV4-1 and TRBJ2-3, with a weak D call TRBD1 (6 bases). Germline-derived CDR1 and CDR2 are MGHRA and YSYEKL. The CDR3 contains 16 residues. V lost 4 bases and J 5 bases, leaving 19 bases between the germline ends. CDR3 amino acids: CASSRGTRGSRDTQYF. In DNA, the CDR3 is TGCGCCAGCAGCCGGGGGACAAGGGGCTCGAGAGATACGCAGTATTTT.

Only a few counts were recorded for this clonotype. The genes are TRBV30 and TRBJ1-5, with D perhaps matching TRBD1 (5 bases). V lost 3 bases and J 3 bases, leaving 9 bases between the germline ends. CDR3 length equals 13 residues. Germline CDR1 GTSNPN, CDR2 SVGIG (reference sequence). The CDR3 is CAWRGGVNQPQHF. In DNA form, the CDR3 reads TGTGCCTGGAGAGGAGGGGTCAATCAGCCCCAGCATTTT.

The genes are TRBV3-1 and TRBJ2-5; possibly TRBD1 for D (5 bases). The V end was cut by 1 base, the J end by 4 bases, with 10 bases between. Germline loops: CDR1 LGHDT, CDR2 YNNKEL (reference sequence). The CDR3 has 14 amino acids. The CDR3 DNA sequence: TGTGCCAGCAGCCAAGTTGGGCAGGGAGAGACCCAGTACTTC. Translated, it gives CASSQVGQGETQYF.

The sample holds many counts of this clonotype. V gene TRBV7-3 combines with J gene TRBJ2-3; the D gene is possibly TRBD2 (6 bases). Germline lookup yields CDR1 SGHTA and CDR2 FQGTGA. V dropped 5 bases and J dropped 2 bases, with 11 bases sitting between them. This CDR3 spans 14 amino acids. The chain's CDR3 is CASSPGLPTDTQYF. CDR3 DNA: TGTGCCAGCAGCCCGGGACTCCCCACAGATACGCAGTATTTT.

In the case of this clonotype: A much larger clone differs from this one at a single base, so this may be a read error. Here the CDR3 reads CASSTDRGRLEIQYF. The CDR3 DNA reads TGTGCCAGCAGCACGGACAGGGGGCGCCTGGAGATCCAGTACTTC. The chain uses TRBV7-9 and TRBJ2-7; TRBD1 aligns across 11 bases. This CDR3 comprises 15 residues. Looked up from germline, CDR1 is SEHNR and CDR2 is FQNEAQ (reference sequence). V gave up 5 bases and J gave up 10 bases; unmatched junction bases: 13.

The DNA for the CDR3 is TGTGCCAGCAGCTTCGGATTTGAGAACACTGAAGCTTTCTTT. It is translated as CASSFGFENTEAFF. This sequence joins TRBV13 and TRBJ1-1; D not resolved. Trimming shortened V by 3 bases and J by 1 base, and 9 bases separated the two germline ends. The CDR3 is 14 residues long. Germline CDR1 PRHDT, CDR2 FYEKMQ (reference sequence).

V gene TRBV20-1 combines with J gene TRBJ2-1, with D perhaps given as TRBD1 or TRBD2 (6 bases each). The CDR3 has 12 amino acids. V was shortened by 0 bases and J by 10 bases, with 10 bases between the two germline ends. Germline V CDR1 and CDR2: DFQATT, SNEGSKA (reference sequence). The CDR3 DNA reads as TGCAGTGCTAGAGATTTAGGGGGGGAGCAGTTCTTC. Protein: CSARDLGGEQFF.

The rearrangement uses TRBV20-1 and TRBJ1-2; 9 bases are a match to TRBD1. The CDR3 totals 15 residues. V shed 6 bases and J 7 bases; nucleotides not matched to a gene: 15. Germline-derived CDR1 and CDR2 are DFQATT and SNEGSKA (reference sequence). The CDR3 DNA reads as TGCAGTGCAGAGAAGGGACAGGGACCTCGCGGTGGCTACACCTTC. It specifies CSAEKGQGPRGGYTF.

The chain joins TRBV5-1 to TRBJ2-1; 11 positions agree with TRBD2. V was pared by 0 bases and J by 4 bases, with 3 bases of the junction left unmatched. Germline CDR1 SGHRS, CDR2 YFSETQ. This CDR3 has 16 residues. The CDR3 nucleotides read TGCGCCAGCAGCTTGGCTTGGACTAGCGGGTACAATGAGCAGTTCTTC. Translated: CASSLAWTSGYNEQFF.

The genes are TRBV29-1 and TRBJ2-1, with 13 nucleotides matching TRBD2. CDR1 SQVTM and CDR2 ANQGSEA come from the germline V gene. The CDR3 consists of 18 residues. The V segment lost 2 bases and the J segment 4 bases; nucleotides outside the gene matches: 11. Written as DNA, the CDR3 is TGCAGCGTTGAACCCCCGGGACTAGCGGGAAACCCTTACAATGAGCAGTTCTTC. Protein product: CSVEPPGLAGNPYNEQFF.

The chain combines TRBV7-3 with TRBJ2-1, with 11 bases identical to TRBD2. The length of the CDR3 is 15 residues. The J segment lost 9 bases and the V segment lost 4 bases, leaving 8 bases of the junction unmatched. The germline gives CDR1 SGHTA, CDR2 FQGTGA. The CDR3 DNA reads as TGTGCCAGCAGCTCAAGGGGGACTAGCGGTCCTGAGCAGTTCTTC. This encodes CASSSRGTSGPEQFF. Variable domain in full (rest from reference TRBV7-3 and TRBJ2-1): GAGVSQTPSNKVTEKGKYVELRCDPISGHTALYWYRQSLGQGPEFLIYFQGTGAADDSGLPNDRFFAVRPEGSVSTLKIQRTERGDSAVYLCASSSRGTSGPEQFFGPGTRLTVL.

The chain links TRBV29-1 to TRBJ1-1, with D unclear. V shed 4 bases and J shed 0 bases, with 9 bases lying between them. The germline V gene encodes CDR1 SQVTM and CDR2 ANQGSEA. This CDR3 region has 13 residues. DNA of the CDR3: TGCAGCGTTGCCTTGGGGTTGAACACTGAAGCTTTCTTT. As protein: CSVALGLNTEAFF.

This clonotype occurred many times. This chain links TRBV20-1 with TRBJ2-1, with D possibly matching TRBD2 (5 bases). V was clipped by 3 bases and J by 4 bases, with 10 bases between them. The CDR3 consists of 13 residues. The germline V gene encodes CDR1 DFQATT and CDR2 SNEGSKA (reference sequence). CDR3 region: CSARRRAYNEQFF. CDR3 coding DNA: TGCAGTGCTAGGCGGCGGGCTTACAATGAGCAGTTCTTC.

The chain uses TRBV7-3 and TRBJ2-1; TRBD2 matches at 12 bases. V shed 4 bases and J 6 bases; nucleotides not matched to a gene: 7. Germline V gene sequence: CDR1 SGHTA, CDR2 FQGTGA. This CDR3 has 16 residues. CDR3 DNA: TGTGCCAGCAGCTCGCTAGCGGGAGGGCCAGTCAATGAGCAGTTCTTC. Its protein is CASSSLAGGPVNEQFF.

This clonotype has more than one count but fewer than ten. The V and J genes are TRBV5-6 and TRBJ1-2; 7 bases map to TRBD1. J was trimmed by 2 bases and V by 2 bases; bases with no gene match: 12. Looked up from germline, CDR1 is SGHDT and CDR2 is YYEEEE. The CDR3 sequence is 17 residues long. CDR3 protein: CASSLRQTGYNNYGYTF. For the CDR3, the DNA is TGTGCCAGCAGCTTAAGACAGACAGGGTATAACAACTATGGCTACACCTTC.

This clonotype was seen more than once but under ten times. The chain joins TRBV7-9 to TRBJ2-5; TRBD2 aligns across 7 bases. The V gene end was trimmed by 4 bases and the J gene end by 0 bases; junction bases not matched to a gene: 11. Germline CDR1 SEHNR, CDR2 FQNEAQ (reference sequence). The CDR3 loop spans 17 amino acids. DNA of the CDR3: TGTGCCAGCAGCTCTCTAGGAGTAGCGGGCAACCAAGAGACCCAGTACTTC. It translates to CASSSLGVAGNQETQYF.

In its sample, this clonotype was seen a few times. The J gene is TRBJ1-2, the V gene TRBV20-1, with TRBD1 identical over 10 bases. The junction had 12 bases not matched to a gene; V was cut back by 6 bases and J by 8 bases. Germline CDR1 DFQATT, CDR2 SNEGSKA (reference sequence). The CDR3 is made up of 14 amino acids. In DNA, the CDR3 is TGCAGTGCCCCGATTAGGGACAGGGGTAGAGGCTACACCTTC. Translated: CSAPIRDRGRGYTF.

The chain links TRBV12-3 or TRBV12-4 to TRBJ2-5; D remains ambiguous. This CDR3 region has 13 residues. V lost 6 bases and J 5 bases, leaving 13 bases between the germline ends. CDR3 in amino acids: CASSPYVRETQYF. For the CDR3, the DNA is TGTGCCAGCAGCCCATATGTCAGGGAGACCCAGTACTTC.

This chain links TRBV28 with TRBJ2-6; D gene uncertain. The ends were cut back, 5 bases at V and 5 bases at J, with 10 bases in the middle. The CDR3 runs 14 residues. Germline V gene lookup returns CDR1 MDHEN and CDR2 SYDVKM. The CDR3 protein is CASSPPPRANVLTF. DNA of the CDR3: TGTGCCAGCAGTCCCCCCCCCAGGGCCAACGTCCTGACTTTC. Using reference TRBV28 and TRBJ2-6 for the parts outside the CDR3, the full variable domain is DVKVTQSSRYLVKRTGEKVFLECVQDMDHENMFWYRQDPGLGLRLIYFSYDVKMKEKGDIPEGYSVSREKKERFSLILESASTNQTSMYLCASSPPPRANVLTFGAGSRLTVL.